This TCR beta chain was identified during a study of immune evolution from preneoplasia to lung adenocarcinoma. Study-wide results and caveats: Clonality was highest in normal lung, lower in later-stage lesions apparently.

Clones were sequenced by immunoSEQ multiplex PCR, and TCRdb holds only the in-frame ones, with some missing. The sample comprises around 7,500 clones, about 80% of which are singletons, and about 2.5% rests with the top ten. As for this clone: No antigen is known for it.

With 5 bases removed from V and 3 bases from J, the gap between germline ends came to 13 bases. The CDR3 consists of 14 residues. Germline CDR1 is SGHNT and CDR2 is YENEEA. Histologic diagnosis was independently verified by two lung pathologists. The sequenced material came from FFPE invasive lung adenocarcinoma tissue. This sequence was found in a person aged 40-50 years with lung adenocarcinoma. The V and J genes are TRBV11-3 and TRBJ1-1; D perhaps matches TRBD1 (5 bases). CDR3 sequence: CASSERSGDTEAFF. CDR3 coding DNA: TGTGCCAGCAGCGAACGATCGGGGGACACTGAAGCTTTCTTT.